The clone carrying this TCR beta chain was observed many times. These data come from a study of regulatory T cells in long-lasting Graves disease. The germline V gene encodes CDR1 MNHEY and CDR2 SVGEGT. CDR3 length equals 14 residues. V lost 8 bases and J lost 3, with 11 bases in between. CDR3 regions were amplified by Arm-PCR using iRepertoire HTBI primers to build TCR beta libraries. TCRdb reprocessed the multiplex PCR reads with MiXCR, giving one entry per CDR3 protein. The sample consists of about 210,000 distinct CDR3 sequences, around 19% of them appearing once. Time point indicated: newly diagnosed GD, antithyroid drugs for less than 3 months. RNA from PBMCs was the source of the TCR library. A further study also used this sample, focusing on T cells in Graves' hyperthyroidism and ophthalmopathy. In that study: No progression to ophthalmopathy during 18 months of follow-up defined stable disease.

The source material was peripheral blood mononuclear cells (PBMCs), sampled at new diagnosis, from a patient treated with antithyroid drugs. V and J are TRBV6-2 or TRBV6-3 and TRBJ2-6; the D is unclear. This clonotype was sampled from a woman aged 25 to 39 with Graves disease. The CDR3 reads CASRWVIGANVLTF. CDR3 nucleotides: TGTGCCAGCCGCTGGGTTATTGGGGCCAACGTCCTGACTTTC.